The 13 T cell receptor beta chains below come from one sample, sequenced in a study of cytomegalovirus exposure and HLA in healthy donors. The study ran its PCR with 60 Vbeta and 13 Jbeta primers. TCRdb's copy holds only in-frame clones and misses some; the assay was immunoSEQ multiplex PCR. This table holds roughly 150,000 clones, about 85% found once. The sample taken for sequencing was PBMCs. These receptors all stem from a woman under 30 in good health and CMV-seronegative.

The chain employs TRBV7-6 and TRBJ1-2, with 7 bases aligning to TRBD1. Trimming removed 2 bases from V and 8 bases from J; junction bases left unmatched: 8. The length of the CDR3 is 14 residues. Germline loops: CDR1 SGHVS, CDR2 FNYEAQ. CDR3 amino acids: CASSLRQGGGGYTF. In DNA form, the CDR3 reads TGTGCCAGCAGCTTAAGGCAGGGGGGTGGCGGCTACACCTTC.

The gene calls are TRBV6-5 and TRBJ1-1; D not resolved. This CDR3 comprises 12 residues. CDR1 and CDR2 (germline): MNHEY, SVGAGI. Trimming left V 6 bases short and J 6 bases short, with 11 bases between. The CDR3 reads CASSWSPPEAFF. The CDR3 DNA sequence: TGTGCCAGCAGCTGGAGTCCCCCTGAAGCTTTCTTT.

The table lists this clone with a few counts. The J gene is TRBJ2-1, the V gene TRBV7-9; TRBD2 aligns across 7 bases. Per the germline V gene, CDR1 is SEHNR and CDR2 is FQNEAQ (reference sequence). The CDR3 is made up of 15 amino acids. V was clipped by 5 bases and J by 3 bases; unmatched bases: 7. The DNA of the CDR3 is TGTGCCAGCAGCCCTGAAGCGGGAATCTACAATGAGCAGTTCTTC. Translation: CASSPEAGIYNEQFF.

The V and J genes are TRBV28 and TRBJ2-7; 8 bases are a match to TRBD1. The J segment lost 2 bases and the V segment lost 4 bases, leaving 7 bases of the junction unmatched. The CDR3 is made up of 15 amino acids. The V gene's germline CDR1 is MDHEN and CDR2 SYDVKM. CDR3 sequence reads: CASSSPLQGAYEQYF. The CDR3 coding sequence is TGTGCCAGCAGTTCCCCCCTACAGGGGGCCTACGAGCAGTACTTC.

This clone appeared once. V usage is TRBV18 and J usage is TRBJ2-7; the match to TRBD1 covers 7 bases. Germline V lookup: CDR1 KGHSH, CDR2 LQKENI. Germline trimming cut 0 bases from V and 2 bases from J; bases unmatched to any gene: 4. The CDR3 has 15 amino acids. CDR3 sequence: CASSPPGQKTYEQYF. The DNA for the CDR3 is TGTGCCAGCTCACCACCGGGACAGAAAACCTACGAGCAGTACTTC.

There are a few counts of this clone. The CDR3 region has the DNA TGCAGCGTCCAGGGGACAGGGGGTACAAACTACGAGCAGTACTTC. Its translation: CSVQGTGGTNYEQYF. The chain couples TRBV29-1 to TRBJ2-7; 11 positions match TRBD1. Per the germline V gene, CDR1 is SQVTM and CDR2 is ANQGSEA. The CDR3 extends over 15 amino acids. The V gene end was trimmed by 6 bases and the J gene end by 3 bases; junction bases not matched to a gene: 10.

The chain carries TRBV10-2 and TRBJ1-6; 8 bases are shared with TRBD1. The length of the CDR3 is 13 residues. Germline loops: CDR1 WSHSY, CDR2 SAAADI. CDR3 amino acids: CASNRGYNSPLHF. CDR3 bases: TGCGCTTCGAACAGGGGGTACAATTCACCCCTCCACTTT.

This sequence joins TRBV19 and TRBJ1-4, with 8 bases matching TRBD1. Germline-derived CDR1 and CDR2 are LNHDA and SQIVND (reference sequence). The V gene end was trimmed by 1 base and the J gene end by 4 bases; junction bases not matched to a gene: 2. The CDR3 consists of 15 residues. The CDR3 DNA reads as TGTGCCAGTAGTATAGGACAGGGGAATAATGAAAAACTGTTTTTT. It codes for CASSIGQGNNEKLFF.

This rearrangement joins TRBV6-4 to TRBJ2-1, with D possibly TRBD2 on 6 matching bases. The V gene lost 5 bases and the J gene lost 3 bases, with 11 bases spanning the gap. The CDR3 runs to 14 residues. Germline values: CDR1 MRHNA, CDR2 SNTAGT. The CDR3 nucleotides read TGTGCCAGCAGTTCAGCGGGCCTCTACAATGAGCAGTTCTTC. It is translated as CASSSAGLYNEQFF.

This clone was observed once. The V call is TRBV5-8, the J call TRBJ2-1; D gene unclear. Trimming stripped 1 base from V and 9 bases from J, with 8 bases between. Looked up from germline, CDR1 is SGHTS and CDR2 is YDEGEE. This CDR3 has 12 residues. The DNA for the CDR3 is TGTGCCAGCAGCTTGATGTCCGGTGAGCAGTTCTTC. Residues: CASSLMSGEQFF.

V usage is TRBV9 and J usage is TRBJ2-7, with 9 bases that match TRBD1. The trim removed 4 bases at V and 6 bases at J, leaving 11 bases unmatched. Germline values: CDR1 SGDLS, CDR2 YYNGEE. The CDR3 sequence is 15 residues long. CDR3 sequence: CASSQGGTGWLEQYF. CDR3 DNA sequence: TGTGCCAGCAGCCAAGGGGGGACAGGGTGGCTCGAGCAGTACTTC.

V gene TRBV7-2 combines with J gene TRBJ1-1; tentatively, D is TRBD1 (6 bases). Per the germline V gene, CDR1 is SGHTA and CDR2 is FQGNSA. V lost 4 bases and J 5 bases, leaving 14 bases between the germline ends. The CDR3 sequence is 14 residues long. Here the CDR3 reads CASSSQGPRTEAFF. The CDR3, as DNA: TGTGCCAGCAGCTCCCAGGGGCCCCGAACTGAAGCTTTCTTT.

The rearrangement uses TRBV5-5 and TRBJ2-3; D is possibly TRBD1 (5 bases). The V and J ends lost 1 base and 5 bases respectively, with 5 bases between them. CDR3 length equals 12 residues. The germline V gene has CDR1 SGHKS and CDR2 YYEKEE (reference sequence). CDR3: CASSLRGDTQYF. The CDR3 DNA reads TGTGCCAGCAGCTTGAGGGGAGATACGCAGTATTTT.